This T cell receptor beta chain is from a study of blood T cell repertoires in COVID-19. Clones were read by immunoSEQ multiplex PCR, and TCRdb kept only the in-frame ones, dropping some. The top ten hold about 7% of the sample, which has around 200,000 clones, roughly nine tenths seen once. Germline V CDR1 and CDR2: MGHRA, YSYEKL. Deletions cut 1 base from V and 0 bases from J, with 10 bases between. The CDR3 sequence is 16 residues long. The V call is TRBV4-1, the J call TRBJ1-5; D remains ambiguous. The specimen was peripheral blood. The sequence was obtained from a man between 35 and 55 years old with acute or convalescent COVID-19. CDR3 in DNA: TGCGCCAGCAGCCAAGGTAATGGGCATAGCAATCAGCCCCAGCATTTT. This translates into CASSQGNGHSNQPQHF.